Below are 13 T cell receptor beta chains sequenced from a single sample in a study of blood T cell repertoires in COVID-19. This table comes from immunoSEQ multiplex PCR, and its TCRdb copy is limited to in-frame clones, with some not included. The sample contains more than 250,000 clones, more than 75% of which appear only once. Sequencing used PBMCs or T cells enriched from blood (not recorded which). The receptors derive from a woman younger than 30 who had recovered from COVID-19.

The gene calls are TRBV10-1 and TRBJ1-1; D is possibly TRBD1 (6 bases). V was clipped by 5 bases and J by 3 bases, with 10 bases between them. CDR1 and CDR2 (germline): WNHNN, SYGVQD (reference sequence). This CDR3 is built from 13 residues. The CDR3, as DNA: TGCGCCAGCAGTCGGGACATGGACACTGAAGCTTTCTTT. Protein: CASSRDMDTEAFF.

The V call is TRBV28, the J call TRBJ2-2; 7 nucleotides line up with TRBD2. The CDR3 extends over 17 amino acids. V was pared by 8 bases and J by 1 base, with 13 bases of the junction left unmatched. Germline CDR1 is MDHEN and CDR2 is SYDVKM. The CDR3 DNA reads as TGTGCCAGCCTTAAGGGACTACCCAATCTGAACACCGGGGAGCTGTTTTTT. Protein sequence: CASLKGLPNLNTGELFF.

This clone was picked up one time. J is TRBJ2-1 and V is TRBV6-5, with TRBD1 matching 8 bases. Trimming removed 6 bases from V and 0 bases from J; junction bases left unmatched: 4. The length of the CDR3 is 15 residues. Germline assignment: CDR1 MNHEY and CDR2 SVGAGI. Here the CDR3 reads CASRRTGSSYNEQFF. The CDR3, as DNA: TGTGCCAGCAGGCGGACAGGGTCCTCCTACAATGAGCAGTTCTTC.

The chain links TRBV7-2 to TRBJ2-7; possible D gene TRBD1, 5 bases. Germline V lookup: CDR1 SGHTA, CDR2 FQGNSA. The CDR3 extends over 15 amino acids. Trimming pared 3 bases from V and 4 bases from J, leaving 16 bases between. CDR3 nucleotide sequence: TGTGCCAGCAGCTTCAGTGCCGACAGCTTATACGAGCAGTACTTC. The encoded protein is CASSFSADSLYEQYF.

This chain joins TRBV11-3 and TRBJ2-1; 8 bases align to TRBD1. The CDR3 spans 14 residues. Germline V lookup: CDR1 SGHNT, CDR2 YENEEA. The J segment lost 4 bases and the V segment lost 5 bases, leaving 4 bases of the junction unmatched. Here the CDR3 DNA reads TGTGCCAGCAGCAGGGGACAGGATTACAATGAGCAGTTCTTC. This sequence encodes CASSRGQDYNEQFF.

V usage is TRBV18 and J usage is TRBJ2-5; 8 nucleotides align to TRBD2. The ends lost 0 bases at V and 7 bases at J; junction bases unmatched: 7. This CDR3 region has 15 residues. Germline CDR1 KGHSH, CDR2 LQKENI. The CDR3 nucleotides read TGTGCCAGCTCACCACCCAGCGGGGGCCTACGGACCCAGTACTTC. Amino acid sequence: CASSPPSGGLRTQYF.

The V and J genes are TRBV6-5 and TRBJ1-4, with D possibly matching TRBD1 (5 bases). V gave up 8 bases and J gave up 7 bases, with 14 bases separating them. The CDR3 has 13 residues. From germline, CDR1 is MNHEY and CDR2 SVGAGI. CDR3 nucleotides: TGTGCCAGCGCGGGGACCAAGGCTGAAAAACTGTTTTTT. It is translated as CASAGTKAEKLFF.

The chain recombines TRBV18 with TRBJ1-3; tentatively, D is TRBD1 (5 bases). Germline values: CDR1 KGHSH, CDR2 LQKENI. The V and J ends lost 2 bases and 2 bases respectively, with 10 bases between them. The CDR3 sequence is 15 residues long. CDR3 nucleotides: TGTGCCAGCTCACCAGCGGGACTCGCTGGAAACACCATATATTTT. Amino acids: CASSPAGLAGNTIYF.

The chain employs TRBV7-9 and TRBJ2-7; the match to TRBD1 covers 7 bases. The CDR3 spans 15 residues. The V segment lost 2 bases and the J segment 3 bases; nucleotides outside the gene matches: 7. Germline V gene lookup returns CDR1 SEHNR and CDR2 FQNEAQ (reference sequence). CDR3 bases: TGTGCCAGCAGCTTAACCTCCGGGACAGACTACGAGCAGTACTTC. Translation: CASSLTSGTDYEQYF.

The chain joins TRBV3-1 (or the pseudogene TRBV3-2) to TRBJ2-1; 7 positions match TRBD2. Unmatched junction bases numbered 2, after V lost 1 base and J lost 2 bases. CDR1 is LGHDT and CDR2 is YNNKEL in the germline V gene (reference sequence). CDR3 length equals 15 residues. The CDR3 coding sequence is TGTGCCAGCAGCCAAGTCGGGGGGACCTACAATGAGCAGTTCTTC. Translating it yields CASSQVGGTYNEQFF.

The chain combines TRBV7-3 with TRBJ2-7; 8 bases map to TRBD2. V was pared by 4 bases and J by 0 bases, with 8 bases of the junction left unmatched. The germline V gene has CDR1 SGHTA and CDR2 FQGTGA. CDR3 length: 16 residues. The CDR3 nucleotides read TGTGCCAGCAGCTACGCGAGCGGGGGAAGCTCCTACGAGCAGTACTTC. This encodes CASSYASGGSSYEQYF. Filled out from reference TRBV7-3 and TRBJ2-7, the complete variable domain reads GAGVSQTPSNKVTEKGKYVELRCDPISGHTALYWYRQSLGQGPEFLIYFQGTGAADDSGLPNDRFFAVRPEGSVSTLKIQRTERGDSAVYLCASSYASGGSSYEQYFGPGTRLTVT.

The chain links TRBV6-5 to TRBJ1-1; D unresolved. This CDR3 contains 13 residues. Looked up from germline, CDR1 is MNHEY and CDR2 is SVGAGI. Trimming took off 5 bases at V and 0 bases at J, with 7 bases between the two ends. DNA of the CDR3: TGTGCCAGCAGTCGCGGGGTGAACACTGAAGCTTTCTTT. This encodes CASSRGVNTEAFF.

J is TRBJ1-1 and V is TRBV28; D is perhaps TRBD1 (5 bases). The CDR3 length is 14 residues. Germline values: CDR1 MDHEN, CDR2 SYDVKM. The V end was cut by 7 bases, the J end by 2 bases, with 14 bases between. The CDR3 DNA reads TGTGCCAGCAAACCCTCAGGGTTCAACACTGAAGCTTTCTTT. It is translated as CASKPSGFNTEAFF.